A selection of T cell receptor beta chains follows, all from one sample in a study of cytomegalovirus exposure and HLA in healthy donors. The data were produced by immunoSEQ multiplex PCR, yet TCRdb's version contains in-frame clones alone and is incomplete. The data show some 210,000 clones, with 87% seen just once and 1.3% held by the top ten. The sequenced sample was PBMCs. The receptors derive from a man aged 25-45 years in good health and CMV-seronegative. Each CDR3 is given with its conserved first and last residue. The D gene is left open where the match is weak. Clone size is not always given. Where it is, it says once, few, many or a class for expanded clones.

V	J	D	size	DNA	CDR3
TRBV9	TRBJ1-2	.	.	TGTGCCAGCAGCGTAGCTGCGGGGGCGGTTGACTATGGCTACACCTTC	CASSVAAGAVDYGYTF
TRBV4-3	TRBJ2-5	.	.	TGCGCCAGCAGCCAAGATTACCCCAGGGGTAGGGAGACCCAGTACTTC	CASSQDYPRGRETQYF
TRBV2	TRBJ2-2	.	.	TGTGCCAGCAGACTCCGGGACACCGGGGAGCTGTTTTTT	CASRLRDTGELFF
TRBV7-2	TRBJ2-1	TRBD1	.	TGTGCCAGCAGCCGAGGGACAGCCGAACCCAATGAGCAGTTCTTC	CASSRGTAEPNEQFF
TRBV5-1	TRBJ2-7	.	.	TGCGCCAGCAGCTTGAGTACTTCCTACGAGCAGTACTTC	CASSLSTSYEQYF
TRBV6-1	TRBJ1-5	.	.	TGTGCCAGCAGTGAACCCCGTCAGCCCCAGCATTTT	CASSEPRQPQHF
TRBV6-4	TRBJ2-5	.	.	TGTGCCAGCAGACTAGCTGATAAAGAGACCCAGTACTTC	CASRLADKETQYF
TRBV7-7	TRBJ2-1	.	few	TGTGCTAGCAGCTTAGCGGCGGGAAATGAGCAGTTCTTC	CASSLAAGNEQFF
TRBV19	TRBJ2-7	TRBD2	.	TGTGCCAGTAGGTCGTGGCGGGAGGGCGGGTACGAGCAGTACTTC	CASRSWREGGYEQYF
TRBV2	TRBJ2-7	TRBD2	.	TGTGCCAGCGGGAGACTAGCGAACTCCTACGAGCAGTACTTC	CASGRLANSYEQYF
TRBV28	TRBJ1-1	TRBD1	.	TGTGCCAGCAGTCCCGCGGGGACAGGGGCGAACACTGAAGCTTTCTTT	CASSPAGTGANTEAFF
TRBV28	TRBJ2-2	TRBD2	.	TGTGCCAGCAGGAAGGGACTAGCGGGAGCCGGGGAGCTGTTTTTT	CASRKGLAGAGELFF
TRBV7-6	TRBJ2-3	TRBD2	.	TGTGCCAGCAGCAAAAGCGGGAGGCCCCGGGACACAGATACGCAGTATTTT	CASSKSGRPRDTDTQYF
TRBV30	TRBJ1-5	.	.	TGTGCCTGGAGTGGCCAGGGAGGTCAGCCCCAGCATTTT	CAWSGQGGQPQHF
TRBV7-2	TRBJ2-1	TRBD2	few	TGTGCCAGCAGCTCTAAGCGGGAGCTTAGAGAGCAGTTCTTC	CASSSKRELREQFF
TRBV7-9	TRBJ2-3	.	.	TGTGCCAGCAGCTTATCACCCCCGGGGGGCAAGTCCAATACGCAGTATTTT	CASSLSPPGGKSNTQYF
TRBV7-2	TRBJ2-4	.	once	TGTGCCAGCAGACCCGGGGGGCAAAACATTCAGTACTTC	CASRPGGQNIQYF
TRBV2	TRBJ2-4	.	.	TGTGCCAGCACTCCGGCTAGTTCCCTAGCCAAAAACATTCAGTACTTC	CASTPASSLAKNIQYF
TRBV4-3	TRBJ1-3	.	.	TGCGCCAGCAGCCGAGACACAGGGTCTGGAAACACCATATATTTT	CASSRDTGSGNTIYF
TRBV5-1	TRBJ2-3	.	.	TGCGCCAGCAGCTTCATACGGAGACAGGCAGATACGCAGTATTTT	CASSFIRRQADTQYF
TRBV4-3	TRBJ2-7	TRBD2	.	TGCGCCAGCAGCCAAGGTCTCACTAGCGCCCTGCAGTACTTC	CASSQGLTSALQYF
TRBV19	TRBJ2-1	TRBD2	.	TGTGCCAGTACCCCGACTAGCGGGGGGGACGGGCGGACTTACAATGAGCAGTTCTTC	CASTPTSGGDGRTYNEQFF
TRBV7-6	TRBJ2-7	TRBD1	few	TGTGCCAGCAGCTTAGGAGGGACAGGGTACGAGCAGTACTTC	CASSLGGTGYEQYF
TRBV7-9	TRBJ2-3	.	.	TGTGCCAGCAGCTTAATTGGGACATACACAGATACGCAGTATTTT	CASSLIGTYTDTQYF